This entry is about one T cell receptor (beta chain). This clonotype was detected many times. The antigen this receptor binds is unknown. No much larger clonotype is one base removed from it; base qualities were not supplied. Sequencer: Illumina HiSeq 1500. TCRdb trimmed the raw reads at Q25, called clones with MiXCR and kept productive beta chains. One record per CDR3 amino acid sequence lists the most common genes and DNA. The sample profile shows 310,000 or so distinct CDR3 sequences; approximately 25% of them were found once. Together, the top ten hold about 14% of the sample. The treatment or condition label for this specimen denotes: in vitro stimulation with specific CMV peptide epitopes to enrich CMV-specific T cells. V gives up 5 bases and J gives up 1 base, and the segment between their germline ends measures 17 bases. For CDR1 and CDR2, the germline V gene (reference sequence) lists SEHNR and FQNEAQ. The CDR3 contains 16 residues, cysteine and phenylalanine counted. Of all the DNA, just the CDR3 is kept, 48 bases in frame from base 1.

This sample is drawn from a study of T cell repertoires in cytomegalovirus infection (dated by TCRdb to about 2019). Notes on the research overall: Peptide stimulations targeted recently identified HLA-C-restricted CMV epitopes, whose presentation resists viral immunomodulation, together with well-studied HLA-B-restricted epitopes. The HLA type of each donor mattered for the analysis, because public TCR beta signatures pointed to carriage of CMV infection along with the matching HLA type. Beyond this particular receptor, the publication reports: The ex vivo response was dominated by HLA-C-restricted CMV-specific TCR beta clonotypes, which also provided the single most frequent clonotype in two of eight donors. Cumulative frequency of public TCR beta family members discriminated carriers of CMV infection plus the relevant HLA type in this cohort and an independent approximately 360-donor cohort.

The source material was cultured PBMCs, sampled from culture after CMV antigen stimulation. The clonotype comes from a human donor in good health (CMV status not recorded). Some clones in this sample may be carry-over from other donors' samples. The rearranged segments are TRBV7-9 and TRBJ1-1; the D segment could be TRBD1, given 6 matching bases. The CDR3 in this case is CASSPRGGSKNTEAFF. The bases are TGTGCCAGCAGCCCACGGGGGGGCTCAAAGAACACTGAAGCTTTCTTT.